The 28 T cell receptor beta chains below all came from one sample that was sequenced in a study of cytomegalovirus exposure and HLA in healthy donors. The protocol was immunoSEQ multiplex PCR, while the TCRdb copy is restricted to in-frame clones and leaves out a portion. The sample has around 190,000 clones; 85% are singletons. The sequenced sample was PBMCs. These receptors originate from a man younger than 35 in good health and CMV-seropositive.

Points on this clone: Possible read error: a much larger clone is one base away. The chain couples TRBV7-2 to TRBJ2-3; D ambiguous. The CDR3 sequence is 12 residues long. Trimming left V 5 bases short and J 0 bases short, with 3 bases between. Per germline, CDR1 SGHTA and CDR2 FQGNSA. The CDR3 bases are TGTGCCAGCAGCGCGAGCACAGATACGCAGTATTTT. This codes for CASSASTDTQYF.

The chain recombines TRBV30 with TRBJ2-5; D is possibly TRBD2 (5 bases). V was pared by 4 bases and J by 4 bases, with 16 bases between. The CDR3 runs 14 residues. Looked up from germline, CDR1 is GTSNPN and CDR2 is SVGIG (reference sequence). The CDR3 protein is CAWTVTLGVETQYF. DNA of the CDR3: TGTGCCTGGACGGTAACCCTCGGGGTAGAGACCCAGTACTTC.

The chain recombines TRBV28 with TRBJ1-1; 7 bases map to TRBD1. This CDR3 is built from 16 residues. Germline trimming cut 4 bases from V and 4 bases from J; bases unmatched to any gene: 12. From germline, CDR1 is MDHEN and CDR2 SYDVKM. In DNA, the CDR3 is TGTGCCAGCAGTTCCGGGACAGCCCCTTTGCGCACTGAAGCTTTCTTT. Translating gives CASSSGTAPLRTEAFF.

This chain connects TRBV7-6 to TRBJ2-1, with D unclear. V was pared by 4 bases and J by 7 bases, with 11 bases between. The germline CDR1 and CDR2 sequences are SGHVS and FNYEAQ. The CDR3 has 13 residues. CDR3 sequence reads: CASSSDLGNEQFF. DNA of the CDR3: TGTGCCAGCAGCTCCGACCTAGGAAATGAGCAGTTCTTC.

The chain recombines TRBV4-1 with TRBJ2-7, with 7 bases identical to TRBD2. Germline V gives CDR1 MGHRA, CDR2 YSYEKL. With V trimmed by 0 bases and J by 6 bases, 5 bases remained unmatched. The CDR3 length is 14 residues. The CDR3 reads CASSQDWGGGEQYF. CDR3 DNA: TGCGCCAGCAGCCAAGATTGGGGGGGTGGCGAGCAGTACTTC.

This clone was counted a few times. The chain links TRBV6-1 to TRBJ1-2; a possible D gene is TRBD1 (5 bases). This CDR3 comprises 14 residues. Trimming removed 6 bases at V and 3 bases at J, with 14 bases between. Per germline, CDR1 MNHNS and CDR2 SASEGT. The CDR3 here is CASRFLDTDYGYTF. In nucleotides, the CDR3 is TGTGCCAGCAGGTTCTTGGACACCGACTATGGCTACACCTTC.

V is TRBV9 and J is TRBJ2-1; 8 bases map to TRBD2. The CDR3 has 17 residues. CDR1 is SGDLS, CDR2 YYNGEE, per germline. V shed 0 bases and J 5 bases; nucleotides not matched to a gene: 10. CDR3 protein: CASSVAWAGGGNNEQFF. The CDR3 DNA reads TGTGCCAGCAGCGTAGCTTGGGCGGGAGGCGGAAACAATGAGCAGTTCTTC.

The CDR3 sequence: CASSDDSGRANNEQFF. For the CDR3, the DNA is TGCGCCAGCAGCGATGATAGCGGGAGGGCCAACAATGAGCAGTTCTTC. The gene calls are TRBV5-1 and TRBJ2-1; TRBD2 agrees at 11 bases. Germline V gene data show CDR1 as SGHRS and CDR2 as YFSETQ. The CDR3 covers 16 residues. Trimming took 4 bases from V and 5 from J; bases not matched to a gene: 8.

The V gene is TRBV10-3, the J gene TRBJ1-1; maybe TRBD1 (5 bases). CDR1 and CDR2 (germline): ENHRY, SYGVKD. The CDR3 is 14 residues long. V was shortened by 3 bases and J by 3 bases, with 11 bases between the two germline ends. The CDR3 DNA reads as TGTGCCATCAGTGAAGGGGTTGGCGACACTGAAGCTTTCTTT. Translation: CAISEGVGDTEAFF.

This chain connects TRBV6-1 to TRBJ2-4; TRBD2 aligns across 9 bases. Germline values: CDR1 MNHNS, CDR2 SASEGT. The V and J ends lost 2 bases and 5 bases, in that order; junction bases with no gene match: 4. The CDR3 is 15 amino acids. This chain's CDR3 is CASSEYGGGENIQYF. The DNA for the CDR3 is TGTGCCAGCAGTGAATACGGCGGGGGGGAAAACATTCAGTACTTC.

This clone appeared a few times. The chain employs TRBV18 and TRBJ1-2; tentative D call: TRBD1 (6 bases). There are 16 residues in the CDR3. Deletions cut 3 bases from V and 3 bases from J, with 17 bases between. Germline V gene lookup returns CDR1 KGHSH and CDR2 LQKENI. CDR3: CASSPGSRSGDYGYTF. CDR3 sequence (DNA): TGTGCCAGCTCACCCGGTTCTCGATCAGGGGACTATGGCTACACCTTC.

This clone has more than one count but fewer than ten. The rearrangement links TRBV10-1 to TRBJ2-1; the match to TRBD1 covers 7 bases. V lost 3 bases and J lost 4; bases outside the gene matches: 6. The germline gives CDR1 WNHNN, CDR2 SYGVQD (reference sequence). The CDR3 length is 15 residues. The CDR3 coding sequence is TGCGCCAGCAGTGACCGCCGGGACAGTTACAATGAGCAGTTCTTC. Its translation is CASSDRRDSYNEQFF.

This clone occurred a few times. In nucleotides, the CDR3 is TGCAGCGTTGGTAAGGGAGGATACGAGCAGTACTTC. Translating gives CSVGKGGYEQYF. V gene TRBV29-1 combines with J gene TRBJ2-7, with D possibly matching TRBD2 (6 bases). Germline CDR1 is SQVTM and CDR2 is ANQGSEA. The CDR3 spans 12 residues. V was cut by 4 bases and J by 4 bases, with 11 bases left in between.

The J gene is TRBJ2-1, the V gene TRBV2; 10 bases are a match to TRBD2. Germline V gives CDR1 SNHLY, CDR2 FYNNEI. The CDR3 totals 14 residues. V was pared by 6 bases and J by 7 bases, with 6 bases of the junction left unmatched. CDR3 in DNA: TGTGCCAGCAGAGTAATAGCGGGAGGTAATGAGCAGTTCTTC. It codes for CASRVIAGGNEQFF.

The chain joins TRBV10-2 to TRBJ2-7, with TRBD1 identical over 7 bases. CDR1 is WSHSY, CDR2 SAAADI, per germline. This CDR3 has 14 amino acids. V lost 3 bases to trimming and J lost 5 bases; unmatched junction nucleotides: 7. CDR3 nucleotides: TGCGCCAGCAGTGACCAGGGGGAAGATAACGAGCAGTACTTC. Translated: CASSDQGEDNEQYF.

This chain connects TRBV7-9 to TRBJ2-2; 7 bases fit TRBD1. Per the germline V gene, CDR1 is SEHNR and CDR2 is FQNEAQ (reference sequence). The ends lost 1 base at V and 3 bases at J; junction bases unmatched: 8. The CDR3 spans 17 residues. The CDR3 spells CASSLGPGTVDTGELFF. CDR3 nucleotide sequence: TGTGCCAGCAGCTTAGGGCCCGGGACAGTTGACACCGGGGAGCTGTTTTTT.

The CDR3 region has the DNA TGTGCCAGTAGTATGGGAACAGGGGATTGGAATGAGCAGTTCTTC. Protein product: CASSMGTGDWNEQFF. V is TRBV19 and J is TRBJ2-1; 7 bases agree with TRBD1. J lost 7 bases, V lost 3 bases, and 9 bases had no gene match. CDR1 and CDR2 from the germline V gene are LNHDA and SQIVND (reference sequence). The CDR3 totals 15 residues.

This sequence joins TRBV5-4 and TRBJ2-3, with D perhaps TRBD1 (7 bases). This CDR3 is built from 15 residues. Looked up from germline, CDR1 is SGHNT and CDR2 is YYREEE (reference sequence). V lost 4 bases and J lost 6, with 18 bases in between. This CDR3 reads CASSLPGRGDDTQYF. CDR3 coding DNA: TGTGCCAGCAGCCTACCGGGCAGGGGGGATGATACGCAGTATTTT.

This clone has only one observation. This sequence joins TRBV2 and TRBJ1-4, with TRBD1 as a possible D gene (5 bases). The CDR3 spans 15 residues. The V end was cut by 7 bases, the J end by 8 bases, with 20 bases between. Germline assignment: CDR1 SNHLY and CDR2 FYNNEI. Here the CDR3 reads CASTSPPGVGEKLFF. CDR3 nucleotides: TGTGCCAGCACCTCCCCTCCGGGGGTTGGAGAAAAACTGTTTTTT.

The V and J genes are TRBV29-1 and TRBJ2-2, with TRBD1 as a possible D gene (6 bases). CDR1 and CDR2 from the germline V gene are SQVTM and ANQGSEA. V was cut by 7 bases and J by 0 bases, with 12 bases left in between. The CDR3 has 14 amino acids. The CDR3 DNA follows: TGCAGCGCCCTGACAGGTCCGAACACCGGGGAGCTGTTTTTT. The encoded protein is CSALTGPNTGELFF.

The chain joins TRBV5-4 to TRBJ2-3, with 7 bases fitting TRBD2. Germline CDR1 reads SGHNT; CDR2 reads YYREEE (reference sequence). Losses at the gene ends were 3 bases for V and 6 bases for J; bases not matched to a gene: 4. CDR3 length: 13 residues. CDR3 nucleotides: TGTGCCAGCAGCTCTTCCGGGGGGGATACGCAGTATTTT. Its translation is CASSSSGGDTQYF.

This clone was counted only a few times. The chain recombines TRBV6-1 with TRBJ2-7; 11 positions match TRBD1. Germline CDR1 MNHNS, CDR2 SASEGT. This CDR3 region has 16 residues. Germline trimming cut 1 base from V and 3 bases from J; bases unmatched to any gene: 5. CDR3 protein: CASSEEAGTGGYEQYF. CDR3 bases: TGTGCCAGCAGTGAAGAGGCCGGGACAGGGGGCTACGAGCAGTACTTC.

The V call is TRBV6-1, the J call TRBJ2-2; 7 bases are a match to TRBD2. The CDR3 has 14 residues. With 8 bases clipped from V and 3 bases from J, the junction kept 6 bases outside the gene matches. Per the germline V gene, CDR1 is MNHNS and CDR2 is SASEGT. Here the CDR3 reads CASYLAEYTGELFF. The CDR3, as DNA: TGTGCCAGCTATCTAGCGGAGTACACCGGGGAGCTGTTTTTT.

The chain uses TRBV7-9 and TRBJ2-2, with D unclear. Trimming shortened V by 3 bases and J by 8 bases, and 10 bases separated the two germline ends. CDR1 SEHNR and CDR2 FQNEAQ come from the germline V gene (reference sequence). The CDR3 spans 13 residues. CDR3 DNA sequence: TGTGCCAGCAGCTTTATGTTGTCTGGGGAGCTGTTTTTT. This translates into CASSFMLSGELFF. The whole variable domain, filled in from reference TRBV7-9 and TRBJ2-2, reads DTGVSQNPRHKITKRGQNVTFRCDPISEHNRLYWYRQTLGQGPEFLTYFQNEAQLEKSRLLSDRFSAERPKGSFSTLEIQRTEQGDSAMYLCASSFMLSGELFFGEGSRLTVL.

The chain is built from TRBV5-1 and TRBJ1-1, with 7 bases identical to TRBD1. The V gene end was trimmed by 4 bases and the J gene end by 3 bases; junction bases not matched to a gene: 3. CDR1 is SGHRS and CDR2 is YFSETQ in the germline V gene. CDR3 size: 13 residues. This CDR3 is CASSSDRDTEAFF. In nucleotides, the CDR3 is TGCGCCAGCAGCAGTGACAGGGACACTGAAGCTTTCTTT.

J is TRBJ1-5 and V is TRBV11-2; D unclear. The CDR3 runs to 14 residues. V shed 5 bases and J shed 6 bases, with 14 bases lying between them. CDR1 is SGHAT, CDR2 FQNNGV, per germline. The CDR3 protein is CASSDLTGSQPQHF. In nucleotides, the CDR3 is TGTGCCAGCAGCGACCTCACGGGAAGTCAGCCCCAGCATTTT.

This rearrangement joins TRBV28 to TRBJ2-1; 9 nucleotides line up with TRBD2. The V gene end was trimmed by 6 bases and the J gene end by 7 bases; junction bases not matched to a gene: 13. Germline CDR1 is MDHEN and CDR2 is SYDVKM. CDR3 length: 16 residues. CDR3: CASSPEERGAANEQFF. DNA for the CDR3: TGTGCCAGCAGCCCCGAGGAGCGGGGGGCTGCGAATGAGCAGTTCTTC.

This chain uses TRBV6-1 with TRBJ1-5; D not resolved. There are 15 residues in the CDR3. The germline CDR1 and CDR2 sequences are MNHNS and SASEGT. Trimming took off 2 bases at V and 1 base at J, with 9 bases between the two ends. CDR3 nucleotides: TGTGCCAGCAGTGAATTTTCAGCGAGCAATCAGCCCCAGCATTTT. Translating it yields CASSEFSASNQPQHF.